The 29 T cell receptor beta chains reported below all come from one sample, sequenced in a study of T cells after yellow fever vaccination. TCRdb fed the 5' RACE reads into MiXCR, producing one record per CDR3 protein. The sample has a few hundred thousand distinct CDR3 sequences, around 6.8% seen once; the top ten hold 15% to 20%. The starting material was PBMCs, obtained roughly 46 days after the first yellow fever vaccination. The receptors were sampled from a young man who received the YFV17D yellow fever vaccine.

V is TRBV6-2 or TRBV6-3 and J is TRBJ2-7; no clear D. The CDR3 runs 14 residues. Germline V gene lookup returns CDR1 MNHEY and CDR2 SVGEGT. V lost 0 bases and J 2 bases, leaving 8 bases between the germline ends. The CDR3 sequence: CASSYSNLAYEQYV. In DNA, the CDR3 is TGTGCCAGCAGTTACTCCAATTTAGCCTACGAGCAGTACGTC.

The V and J genes are TRBV5-4 and TRBJ2-3; 7 nucleotides line up with TRBD2. CDR1 is SGHNT and CDR2 is YYREEE in the germline V gene (reference sequence). CDR3 length: 14 residues. The ends lost 4 bases at V and 5 bases at J; junction bases unmatched: 7. The CDR3 region has the DNA TGTGCCAGCAGCGGGCTAGCGGAGGGAGATACGCAGTATTTT. Its translation is CASSGLAEGDTQYF.

This clonotype was picked up many times. The genes are TRBV6-1 and TRBJ1-1; D is possibly TRBD1 (6 bases). The CDR3 loop spans 14 amino acids. CDR1 and CDR2 (germline): MNHNS, SASEGT. Trimming removed 6 bases from V and 7 bases from J, with 18 bases in between. DNA of the CDR3: TGTGCCAGCAGACACAGGGTAGAGGAGGGTGAAGCTTTCTTT. Protein product: CASRHRVEEGEAFF.

There are a few counts of this clonotype. The genes are TRBV21-1 and TRBJ1-5. TRBV21-1 is a listed pseudogene. The CDR3 runs 14 residues. Here the CDR3 reads CASSKVETNQPQHF. The CDR3 DNA reads as TGTGCCAGCAGCAAAGTCGAGACCAATCAGCCCCAGCATTTT.

This clonotype was seen only a few times. V is TRBV18 and J is TRBJ1-2, with D unclear. This CDR3 has 15 amino acids. Germline V gene lookup returns CDR1 KGHSH and CDR2 LQKENI. The germline V and J ends were trimmed by 1 base and 12 bases, with 21 bases remaining between them. The CDR3 loop reads CASSPQNLFPGIHTF. CDR3 in DNA: TGTGCCAGCTCACCACAAAATCTCTTCCCCGGGATCCACACCTTC.

There are many counts of this clonotype. The rearrangement uses TRBV6-5 and TRBJ2-7; 8 nucleotides align to TRBD2. CDR1 is MNHEY and CDR2 is SVGAGI in the germline V gene. The CDR3 extends over 15 amino acids. The junction had 8 bases not matched to a gene; V was cut back by 4 bases and J by 3 bases. The CDR3 region is CASSSDSGVVYEQYF. The CDR3 nucleotides read TGTGCCAGCAGTTCAGATAGCGGGGTGGTCTACGAGCAGTACTTC.

V and J are TRBV20-1 and TRBJ2-7; D is tentatively TRBD1 or TRBD2 (5 bases each). This CDR3 has 13 residues. Per the germline V gene, CDR1 is DFQATT and CDR2 is SNEGSKA (reference sequence). The ends were cut back, 3 bases at V and 2 bases at J, with 11 bases in the middle. The CDR3 bases are TGCAGTGCTAGTTCAGGGAGAACCTACGAGCAGTACGTC. This sequence encodes CSASSGRTYEQYV.

This clonotype was recorded a few times. The rearrangement joins TRBV28 to TRBJ2-7, with D possibly being TRBD1 or TRBD2 (5 bases each). CDR3 length: 15 amino acids. V was pared by 2 bases and J by 0 bases, with 11 bases between. Germline-derived CDR1 and CDR2 are MDHEN and SYDVKM. CDR3 DNA sequence: TGTGCCAGCAGTTTAATGAGGGGCACCTCCTACGAGCAGTACGTC. Encoded protein: CASSLMRGTSYEQYV.

This clonotype has just a few counts. The rearrangement links TRBV7-9 to TRBJ2-1; TRBD2 aligns across 8 bases. The V gene's germline CDR1 is SEHNR and CDR2 FQNEAQ (reference sequence). Trimming removed 8 bases from V and 8 bases from J; junction bases left unmatched: 11. The CDR3 extends over 14 amino acids. The CDR3 here is CASRPGGLVDEQFF. The CDR3 nucleotides are TGTGCCAGCCGCCCCGGGGGACTAGTGGATGAGCAGTTCTTC. The full variable domain, rest sourced from reference TRBV7-9 and TRBJ2-1, is DTGVSQNPRHKITKRGQNVTFRCDPISEHNRLYWYRQTLGQGPEFLTYFQNEAQLEKSRLLSDRFSAERPKGSFSTLEIQRTEQGDSAMYLCASRPGGLVDEQFFGPGTRLTVL.

The chain uses TRBV4-1 and TRBJ2-2; 8 bases agree with TRBD1. The CDR3 contains 16 residues. Germline V gene data show CDR1 as MGHRA and CDR2 as YSYEKL. Trimming removed 5 bases from V and 1 base from J; junction bases left unmatched: 6. This CDR3 is CASSEGTGKNTGELFF. The CDR3 nucleotides read TGCGCCAGCAGCGAAGGGACAGGCAAGAACACCGGGGAGCTGTTTTTT.

This clonotype was found a few times. CDR3: CASRLAREDINTQYF. The CDR3 coding sequence is TGTGCCAGCAGATTGGCCCGGGAGGACATAAATACGCAGTATTTT. The gene calls are TRBV13 and TRBJ2-3; TRBD2 agrees at 7 bases. Germline V lookup: CDR1 PRHDT, CDR2 FYEKMQ (reference sequence). With V trimmed by 6 bases and J by 7 bases, 13 bases remained unmatched. The CDR3 sequence is 15 residues long.

V gene TRBV5-4 combines with J gene TRBJ2-3, with 7 bases aligning to TRBD2. Trimming at V came to 1 base and at J to 1 base, leaving 3 bases not matched to a gene. Germline V gene data show CDR1 as SGHNT and CDR2 as YYREEE (reference sequence). The CDR3 has 15 residues. CDR3 residues: CASSLFAGGTDTQYF. Written as DNA, the CDR3 is TGTGCCAGCAGCTTGTTTGCGGGGGGCACAGATACGCAGTATTTT.

This clonotype was picked up a small number of times. The rearrangement links TRBV15 to TRBJ2-3; 7 nucleotides match TRBD1. The CDR3 sequence is 15 residues long. The J segment lost 0 bases and the V segment lost 4 bases, leaving 4 bases of the junction unmatched. Germline CDR1 LNHNV, CDR2 YYDKDF (reference sequence). The CDR3 DNA reads TGTGCCACCAGCATAAGGGACAGAAGCACAGATACGCAGTATTTT. It is translated as CATSIRDRSTDTQYF.

Ten or more counts support this clonotype. V gene TRBV15 combines with J gene TRBJ2-5; D ambiguous. CDR1 and CDR2 from the germline V gene are LNHNV and YYDKDF (reference sequence). The CDR3 is 16 amino acids. Deletions cut 0 bases from V and 5 bases from J, with 16 bases between. CDR3 DNA sequence: TGTGCCACCAGCAGAGATGGCGGCCGTCGGGCGGAGACCCAGTACTTC. Residues: CATSRDGGRRAETQYF.

In its sample, this clonotype was seen a few times. The chain carries TRBV7-8 and TRBJ1-2, with 10 nucleotides matching TRBD1. V was clipped by 1 base and J by 7 bases; unmatched bases: 6. Germline lookup yields CDR1 SGHVS and CDR2 FQNEAQ. The CDR3 is 15 residues long. CDR3 protein: CASSLGDRGSLGYTF. The CDR3 DNA reads TGTGCCAGCAGCTTAGGGGACAGGGGATCCCTTGGCTACACCTTC.

This clonotype has just a few counts. The chain uses TRBV27 and TRBJ2-7; maybe TRBD2 (5 bases). Trimming stripped 6 bases from V and 3 bases from J, with 15 bases between. This CDR3 contains 14 residues. The V gene's germline CDR1 is MNHEY and CDR2 SMNVEV (reference sequence). The CDR3 DNA sequence: TGTGCCAGCAGCTTAGCGTCGGGAAGCTACGAGCAGTACGTC. Translation: CASSLASGSYEQYV.

The chain has TRBV7-8 and TRBJ1-1; no reliable D call. CDR3 length: 14 amino acids. The germline CDR1 and CDR2 sequences are SGHVS and FQNEAQ. V dropped 3 bases and J dropped 0 bases, with 8 bases sitting between them. The CDR3 protein is CASSFGPLNTEAFF. In DNA, the CDR3 is TGTGCCAGCAGCTTCGGCCCGTTGAACACTGAAGCTTTCTTT. Looking up the rest from reference TRBV7-8 and TRBJ1-1 gives the full variable domain: GAGVSQSPRYKVAKRGQDVALRCDPISGHVSLFWYQQALGQGPEFLTYFQNEAQLDKSGLPSDRFFAERPEGSVSTLKIQRTQQEDSAVYLCASSFGPLNTEAFFGQGTRLTVV.

This clonotype has at least ten counts. The rearrangement links TRBV28 to TRBJ1-4; unclear D gene. The CDR3 has 11 amino acids. With 6 bases removed from V and 5 bases from J, the gap between germline ends came to 4 bases. Germline V gene data show CDR1 as MDHEN and CDR2 as SYDVKM. For the CDR3, the DNA is TGTGCCAGCAGCGGGAATGAAAAACTGTTTTTT. The encoded protein is CASSGNEKLFF.

This clonotype was found many times. The V and J genes are TRBV28 and TRBJ1-6, with D possibly matching TRBD1 (5 bases). Per germline, CDR1 MDHEN and CDR2 SYDVKM. This CDR3 contains 15 residues. Trimming took 5 bases from V and 10 from J, leaving 18 bases between them. CDR3 DNA sequence: TGTGCCAGCAGTCCCGTGGGGGACTTGTGGTCACCCCTCCACTTT. Amino acid sequence: CASSPVGDLWSPLHF.

This chain links TRBV5-1 with TRBJ2-5; perhaps TRBD2 as D (6 bases). This CDR3 is 17 amino acids long. Trimming shortened V by 0 bases and J by 5 bases, and 20 bases separated the two germline ends. Per germline, CDR1 SGHRS and CDR2 YFSETQ. The DNA of the CDR3 is TGCGCCAGCAGCTTGGTTGGTAGCGGAACCACGGGGGAGACCCAGTACTTC. Translating gives CASSLVGSGTTGETQYF.

The rearrangement joins TRBV12-3 or TRBV12-4 to TRBJ1-1; no definite D call. This CDR3 comprises 13 residues. The germline V and J ends were trimmed by 8 bases and 1 base, with 11 bases remaining between them. The DNA of the CDR3 is TGTGCCAGCTTTCGGCGGGAGAACACTGAAGCTTTCTTT. Amino acids: CASFRRENTEAFF.

This clonotype was observed a handful of times. The chain uses TRBV30 and TRBJ1-5; tentatively, D is TRBD1 (5 bases). CDR1 is GTSNPN and CDR2 is SVGIG in the germline V gene (reference sequence). V was shortened by 2 bases and J by 7 bases, with 9 bases between the two germline ends. CDR3 size: 12 residues. The CDR3 DNA is TGTGCCTGGAGTCCGGGGGGACAGCCCCAGCATTTT. As protein: CAWSPGGQPQHF.

J is TRBJ2-7 and V is TRBV7-2, with unresolved D. Germline V CDR1 and CDR2: SGHTA, FQGNSA. V lost 1 base and J lost 2, with 9 bases in between. The CDR3 is made up of 14 amino acids. CDR3 amino acids: CASSLGAETYEQYF. Written as DNA, the CDR3 is TGTGCCAGCAGCTTAGGGGCCGAGACCTACGAGCAGTACTTC.

This clonotype was counted between two and nine times. The V call is TRBV4-1, the J call TRBJ2-1; no clear D gene. Trimming removed 4 bases from V and 12 bases from J, with 13 bases in between. The germline gives CDR1 MGHRA, CDR2 YSYEKL. CDR3 length: 12 amino acids. This CDR3 is CASSPSGPGQFF. In nucleotides, the CDR3 is TGCGCCAGCAGCCCATCCGGGCCCGGGCAGTTCTTC.

This clonotype was detected ten times or more. This chain uses TRBV7-8 with TRBJ1-5, with unresolved D. Trimming took off 0 bases at V and 3 bases at J, with 12 bases between the two ends. Per the germline V gene, CDR1 is SGHVS and CDR2 is FQNEAQ. This CDR3 has 16 residues. This CDR3 reads CASSLAGFRNNQPQHF. CDR3 DNA sequence: TGTGCCAGCAGCTTAGCGGGGTTCCGAAACAATCAGCCCCAGCATTTT.

This clonotype was observed a handful of times. The chain has TRBV7-9 and TRBJ2-3; D is perhaps TRBD1 or TRBD2 (6 bases each). Germline CDR1 SEHNR, CDR2 FQNEAQ (reference sequence). V gave up 3 bases and J gave up 5 bases, with 15 bases separating them. The CDR3 runs 15 residues. DNA of the CDR3: TGTGCCAGCAGCTTTCCAGGGGCGGAGGGAGATACGCAGTATTTT. Protein product: CASSFPGAEGDTQYF.

This clonotype was counted a few times. The V and J genes are TRBV5-1 and TRBJ1-2, with 10 nucleotides matching TRBD1. From germline, CDR1 is SGHRS and CDR2 YFSETQ. The J segment lost 6 bases and the V segment lost 0 bases, leaving 5 bases of the junction unmatched. The CDR3 extends over 15 amino acids. CDR3 nucleotide sequence: TGCGCCAGCAGCTTGGCTCTAGGGACAGGGGATGGCTACACCTTC. This sequence encodes CASSLALGTGDGYTF.

This clonotype was seen a handful of times. This rearrangement joins TRBV4-2 to TRBJ2-2, with D tentatively TRBD2 (7 bases). CDR1 is LGHNA, CDR2 YNFKEQ, per germline. The V end was cut by 4 bases, the J end by 3 bases, with 21 bases between. The CDR3 loop spans 18 amino acids. CDR3 protein: CASSPRPPGGGYTGELFF. The DNA of the CDR3 is TGTGCCAGCAGCCCGCGACCGCCGGGGGGCGGATACACCGGGGAGCTGTTTTTT.

This clonotype was found many times. V is TRBV7-2 and J is TRBJ2-7, with TRBD1 identical over 7 bases. The trim removed 2 bases at V and 6 bases at J, leaving 1 base unmatched. Germline V CDR1 and CDR2: SGHTA, FQGNSA. The CDR3 covers 12 residues. The CDR3 sequence: CASSLRTGEQYF. In DNA, the CDR3 is TGTGCCAGCAGCTTACGGACAGGCGAGCAGTACTTC. The complete variable domain, with remaining parts taken from reference TRBV7-2 and TRBJ2-7, reads GAGVSQSPSNKVTEKGKDVELRCDPISGHTALYWYRQSLGQGLEFLIYFQGNSAPDKSGLPSDRFSAERTGGSVSTLTIQRTQQEDSAVYLCASSLRTGEQYFGPGTRLTVT.